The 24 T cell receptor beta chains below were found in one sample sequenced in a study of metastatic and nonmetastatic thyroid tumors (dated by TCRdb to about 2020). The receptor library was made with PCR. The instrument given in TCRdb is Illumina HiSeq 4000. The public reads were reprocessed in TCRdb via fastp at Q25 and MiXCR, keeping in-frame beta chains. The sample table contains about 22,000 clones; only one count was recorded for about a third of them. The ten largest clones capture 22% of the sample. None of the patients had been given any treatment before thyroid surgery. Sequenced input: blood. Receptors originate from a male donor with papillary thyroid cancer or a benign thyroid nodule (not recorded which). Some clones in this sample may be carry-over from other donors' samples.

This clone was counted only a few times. CDR3 sequence reads: CASSKERGAYEQYF. The CDR3, as DNA: TGTGCCAGCAGCAAGGAGCGGGGGGCCTACGAGCAGTACTTC. This rearrangement joins TRBV4-2 to TRBJ2-7; 9 nucleotides line up with TRBD2. CDR1 and CDR2 from the germline V gene are LGHNA and YNFKEQ. J was trimmed by 2 bases and V by 5 bases; bases with no gene match: 4. CDR3 length: 14 amino acids.

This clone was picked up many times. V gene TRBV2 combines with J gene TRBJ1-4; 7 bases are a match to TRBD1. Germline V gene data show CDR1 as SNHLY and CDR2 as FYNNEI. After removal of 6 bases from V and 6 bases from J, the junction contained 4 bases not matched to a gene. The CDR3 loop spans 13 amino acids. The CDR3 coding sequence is TGTGCCAGCAGGTATCAGGGGGATGAAAAACTGTTTTTT. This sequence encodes CASRYQGDEKLFF.

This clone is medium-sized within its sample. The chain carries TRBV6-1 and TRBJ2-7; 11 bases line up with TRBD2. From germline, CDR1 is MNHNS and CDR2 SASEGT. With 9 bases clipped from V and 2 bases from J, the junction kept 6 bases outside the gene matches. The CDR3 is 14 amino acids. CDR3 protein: CASGGLAGPYEQYF. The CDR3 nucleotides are TGTGCCAGTGGAGGACTAGCGGGTCCCTACGAGCAGTACTTC.

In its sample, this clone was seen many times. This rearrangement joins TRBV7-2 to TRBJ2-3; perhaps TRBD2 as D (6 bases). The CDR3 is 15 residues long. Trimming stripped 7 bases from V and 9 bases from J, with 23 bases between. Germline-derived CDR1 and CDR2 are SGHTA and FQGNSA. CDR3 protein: CASTPGGGLVETQYF. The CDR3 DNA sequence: TGTGCCAGCACACCCGGGGGAGGTCTGGTTGAGACGCAGTATTTT.

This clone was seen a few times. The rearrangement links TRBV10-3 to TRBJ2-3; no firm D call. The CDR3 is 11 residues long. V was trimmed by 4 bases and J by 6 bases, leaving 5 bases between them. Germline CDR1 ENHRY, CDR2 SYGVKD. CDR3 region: CAISVGDTQYF. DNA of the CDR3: TGTGCCATCAGTGTTGGGGATACGCAGTATTTT.

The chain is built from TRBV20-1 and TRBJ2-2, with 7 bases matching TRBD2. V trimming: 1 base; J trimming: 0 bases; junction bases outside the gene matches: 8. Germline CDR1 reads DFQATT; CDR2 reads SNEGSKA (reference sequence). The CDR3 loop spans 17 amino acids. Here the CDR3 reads CSARGASGGSNTGELFF. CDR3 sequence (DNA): TGCAGTGCTAGAGGGGCTAGCGGAGGGTCGAACACCGGGGAGCTGTTTTTT.

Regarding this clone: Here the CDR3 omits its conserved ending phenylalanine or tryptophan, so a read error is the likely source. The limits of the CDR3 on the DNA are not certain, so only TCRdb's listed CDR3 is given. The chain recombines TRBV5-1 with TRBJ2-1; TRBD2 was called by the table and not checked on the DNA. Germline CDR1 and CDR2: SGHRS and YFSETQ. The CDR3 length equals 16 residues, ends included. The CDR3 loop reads CASTLDGGVTYNEQCI.

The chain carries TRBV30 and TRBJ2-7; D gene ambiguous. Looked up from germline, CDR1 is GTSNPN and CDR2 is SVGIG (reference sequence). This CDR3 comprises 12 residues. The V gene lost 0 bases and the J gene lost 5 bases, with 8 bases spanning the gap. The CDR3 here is CAWSVLQHEQYF. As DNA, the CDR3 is TGTGCCTGGAGTGTACTGCAGCACGAGCAGTACTTC.

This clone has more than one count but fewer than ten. CDR3 nucleotide sequence: TGTGCCAGCAGGCCACTCGACTGGGGGCTCGACAATGAGCAGTTCTTC. Translation: CASRPLDWGLDNEQFF. The V call is TRBV6-1, the J call TRBJ2-1; D might be TRBD1 (6 bases). Germline CDR1 and CDR2: MNHNS and SASEGT. V lost 6 bases and J 5 bases, leaving 20 bases between the germline ends. This CDR3 is 16 amino acids long.

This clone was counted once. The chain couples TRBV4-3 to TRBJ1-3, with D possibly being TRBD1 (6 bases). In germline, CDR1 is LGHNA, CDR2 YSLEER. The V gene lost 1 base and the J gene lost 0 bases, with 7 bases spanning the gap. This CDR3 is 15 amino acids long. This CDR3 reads CASSQGDISGNTIYF. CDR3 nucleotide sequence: TGCGCCAGCAGCCAAGGGGACATCTCTGGAAACACCATATATTTT.

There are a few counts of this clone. CDR3 region: CASAPTGATYEQYF. The DNA of the CDR3 is TGTGCCAGTGCCCCGACAGGGGCCACCTACGAGCAGTACTTC. The chain couples TRBV19 to TRBJ2-7; TRBD1 matches 8 bases. There are 14 residues in the CDR3. Germline CDR1 and CDR2: LNHDA and SQIVND (reference sequence). V was pared by 8 bases and J by 2 bases, with 8 bases of the junction left unmatched. Using reference TRBV19 and TRBJ2-7 for the parts outside the CDR3, the full variable domain is DGGITQSPKYLFRKEGQNVTLSCEQNLNHDAMYWYRQDPGQGLRLIYYSQIVNDFQKGDIAEGYSVSREKKESFPLTVTSAQKNPTAFYLCASAPTGATYEQYFGPGTRLTVT.

CDR3 nucleotides: TGTGCCAGCAGTTTACCGGGGTACCGTCCAGGGAACGAGCAGTACTTC. Translated: CASSLPGYRPGNEQYF. The chain recombines TRBV28 with TRBJ2-7; D is perhaps TRBD1 or TRBD2 (5 bases each). Trimming removed 2 bases at V and 5 bases at J, with 19 bases between. Germline values: CDR1 MDHEN, CDR2 SYDVKM. This CDR3 contains 16 residues.

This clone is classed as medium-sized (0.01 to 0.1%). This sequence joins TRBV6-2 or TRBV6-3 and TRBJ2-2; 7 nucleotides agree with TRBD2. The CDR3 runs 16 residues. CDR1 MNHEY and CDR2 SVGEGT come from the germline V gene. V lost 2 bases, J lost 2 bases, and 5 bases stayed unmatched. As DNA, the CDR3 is TGTGCCAGCAGTTACACTGGGGGGGTCAACACCGGGGAGCTGTTTTTT. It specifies CASSYTGGVNTGELFF.

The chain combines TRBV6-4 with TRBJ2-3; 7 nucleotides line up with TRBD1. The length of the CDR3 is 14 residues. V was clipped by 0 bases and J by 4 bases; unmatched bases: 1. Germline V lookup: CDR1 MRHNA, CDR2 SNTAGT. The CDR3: CASSDSQGADTQYF. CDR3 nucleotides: TGTGCCAGCAGTGACTCGCAGGGGGCAGATACGCAGTATTTT.

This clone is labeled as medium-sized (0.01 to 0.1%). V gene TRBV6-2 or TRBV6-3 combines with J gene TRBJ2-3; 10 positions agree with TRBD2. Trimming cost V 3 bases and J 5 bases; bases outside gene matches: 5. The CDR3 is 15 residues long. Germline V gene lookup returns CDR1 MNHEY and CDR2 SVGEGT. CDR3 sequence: CASSYGAGGQDTQYF. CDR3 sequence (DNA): TGTGCCAGCAGTTATGGAGCGGGAGGGCAAGATACGCAGTATTTT.

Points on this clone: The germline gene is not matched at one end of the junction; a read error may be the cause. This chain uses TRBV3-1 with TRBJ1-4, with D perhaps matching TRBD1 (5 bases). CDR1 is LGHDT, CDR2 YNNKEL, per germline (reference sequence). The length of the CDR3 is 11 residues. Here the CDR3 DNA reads TGTGCCAGCAGCCAACCGAGCCTGGGGCCTTTT. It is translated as CASSQPSLGPF.

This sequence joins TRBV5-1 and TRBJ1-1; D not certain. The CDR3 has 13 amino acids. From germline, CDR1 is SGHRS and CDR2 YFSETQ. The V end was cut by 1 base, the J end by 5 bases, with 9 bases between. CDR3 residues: CASSLTERTEAFF. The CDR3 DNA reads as TGCGCCAGCAGCTTGACAGAAAGGACTGAAGCTTTCTTT.

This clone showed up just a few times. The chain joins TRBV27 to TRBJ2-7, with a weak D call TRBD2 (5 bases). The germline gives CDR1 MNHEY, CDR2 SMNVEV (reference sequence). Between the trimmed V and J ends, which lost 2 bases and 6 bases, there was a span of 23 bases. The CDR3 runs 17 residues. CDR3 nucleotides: TGTGCCAGCAGTTTAAAGCCCCCCCAGCGGAAAGGGCCCGAGCAGTACTTC. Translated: CASSLKPPQRKGPEQYF.

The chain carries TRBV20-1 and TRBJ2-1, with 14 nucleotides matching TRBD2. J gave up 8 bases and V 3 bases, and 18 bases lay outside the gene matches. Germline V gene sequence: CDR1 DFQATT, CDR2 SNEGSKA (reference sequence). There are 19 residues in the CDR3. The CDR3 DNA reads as TGCAGTGCTAGTTTGGGGGCCGCCGGACTAGCGGGAGGTCGCTATGAGCAGTTCTTC. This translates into CSASLGAAGLAGGRYEQFF.

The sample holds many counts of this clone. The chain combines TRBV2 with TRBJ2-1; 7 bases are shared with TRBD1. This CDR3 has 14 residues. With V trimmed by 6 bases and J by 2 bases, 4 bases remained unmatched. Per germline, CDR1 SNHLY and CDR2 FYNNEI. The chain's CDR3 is CASRNRGTYNEQFF. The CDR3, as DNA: TGTGCCAGCAGAAACAGGGGTACCTACAATGAGCAGTTCTTC.

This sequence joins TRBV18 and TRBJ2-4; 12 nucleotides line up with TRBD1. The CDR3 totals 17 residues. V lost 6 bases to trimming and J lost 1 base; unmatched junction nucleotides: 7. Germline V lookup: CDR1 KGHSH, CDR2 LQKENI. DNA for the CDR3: TGTGCCAGCTCCCCGGGACAGGGGGCTAATGCCAAAAACATTCAGTACTTC. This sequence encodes CASSPGQGANAKNIQYF.

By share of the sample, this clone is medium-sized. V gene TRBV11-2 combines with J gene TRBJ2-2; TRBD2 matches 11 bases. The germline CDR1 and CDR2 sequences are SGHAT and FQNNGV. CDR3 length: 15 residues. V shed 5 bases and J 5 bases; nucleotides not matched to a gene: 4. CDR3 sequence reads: CASSTGLAGTGELFF. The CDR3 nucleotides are TGTGCCAGCAGCACCGGACTAGCGGGTACCGGGGAGCTGTTTTTT.

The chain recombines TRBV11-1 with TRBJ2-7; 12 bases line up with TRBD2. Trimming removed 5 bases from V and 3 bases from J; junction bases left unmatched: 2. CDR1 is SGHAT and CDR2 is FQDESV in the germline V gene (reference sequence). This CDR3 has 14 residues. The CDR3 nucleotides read TGTGCCAGCAGCCTGACTAGCGGGGGCTACGAGCAGTACTTC. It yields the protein CASSLTSGGYEQYF.

CDR3: CSLRDTPENEQYF. CDR3 DNA sequence: TGCAGCCTCCGGGACACTCCAGAGAACGAGCAGTACTTC. This chain connects TRBV20-1 to TRBJ2-7, with D possibly being TRBD1 (6 bases). The V gene's germline CDR1 is DFQATT and CDR2 SNEGSKA (reference sequence). The CDR3 totals 13 residues.